These 17 T cell receptor beta chains were sequenced from one sample in a study of shared clonotypes between healthy human individuals. TCRdb's table, derived via immunoSEQ multiplex PCR, lists solely in-frame clones and lacks some. Counted here are about 1,800,000 clones, about 95% occurring once; the ten biggest clones make up around 1.2%. Naive-designated CD8 cells lacked CD45RO, were positively enriched for CCR7, and omitted terminally differentiated effector memory CD45RA+ cells. The sample taken for sequencing was naive CD8+ T cells sorted from blood. These receptor sequences come from a man between 18 and 35 years old in good health.

As concerns this clone: The identical CDR3 is also encoded by other nucleotide sequences in the sample. J is TRBJ2-7 and V is TRBV4-1; 12 bases line up with TRBD2. V dropped 0 bases and J dropped 4; count of bases not matched to a gene: 4. The length of the CDR3 is 16 residues. The germline V gene encodes CDR1 MGHRA and CDR2 YSYEKL. The CDR3 protein is CASSQDPGLAGYEQYF. CDR3 bases: TGCGCCAGCAGCCAAGATCCAGGACTAGCGGGATACGAGCAGTACTTC.

J is TRBJ2-1 and V is TRBV30, with TRBD1 matching 8 bases. CDR3 length equals 15 residues. Germline CDR1 GTSNPN, CDR2 SVGIG (reference sequence). Germline trimming cut 0 bases from V and 8 bases from J; bases unmatched to any gene: 9. The CDR3 DNA is TGTGCCTGGAGTGTGGGGGCAGGGGGCATCGATGAGCAGTTCTTC. The encoded protein is CAWSVGAGGIDEQFF.

This clone was picked up one time. The rearrangement joins TRBV30 to TRBJ1-3; D unclear. Germline CDR1 GTSNPN, CDR2 SVGIG (reference sequence). This CDR3 comprises 12 residues. Trimming left V 8 bases short and J 0 bases short, with 8 bases between. As DNA, the CDR3 is TGTGCCACGTCAAGCTCTGGAAACACCATATATTTT. It specifies CATSSSGNTIYF.

The chain couples TRBV4-1 to TRBJ1-5; D ambiguous. The CDR3 is 13 amino acids. The V gene's germline CDR1 is MGHRA and CDR2 YSYEKL. The V gene lost 2 bases and the J gene lost 6 bases, with 8 bases spanning the gap. For the CDR3, the DNA is TGCGCCAGCAGCCAACGGAGGAGTCAGCCCCAGCATTTT. It yields the protein CASSQRRSQPQHF.

The gene calls are TRBV12-5 and TRBJ2-5, with 8 bases fitting TRBD1. CDR1 is LGHNT and CDR2 is FRNRAP in the germline V gene. The V gene end was trimmed by 5 bases and the J gene end by 2 bases; junction bases not matched to a gene: 7. The CDR3 runs to 15 residues. CDR3 protein: CASGLGQGEQETQYF. The CDR3 nucleotides are TGTGCTAGTGGTCTAGGACAGGGCGAGCAAGAGACCCAGTACTTC.

The V call is TRBV7-9, the J call TRBJ2-7; 8 bases line up with TRBD1. Trimming took 0 bases from V and 3 from J; bases not matched to a gene: 4. The CDR3 has 15 amino acids. The germline CDR1 and CDR2 sequences are SEHNR and FQNEAQ (reference sequence). The CDR3, as DNA: TGTGCCAGCAGCTTAGCGGGACAGGAGGTCTACGAGCAGTACTTC. Residues: CASSLAGQEVYEQYF.

The chain recombines TRBV11-3 with TRBJ2-5, with D possibly being TRBD2 (5 bases). This CDR3 has 13 amino acids. Germline V lookup: CDR1 SGHNT, CDR2 YENEEA. V shed 5 bases and J shed 3 bases, with 10 bases lying between them. The CDR3 loop reads CASSRREEETQYF. CDR3 bases: TGTGCCAGCAGCCGCCGGGAAGAAGAGACCCAGTACTTC.

This clone appeared once. The V gene is TRBV6-5, the J gene TRBJ2-1; tentative D call: TRBD1 (5 bases). This CDR3 is built from 16 residues. The ends were cut back, 2 bases at V and 6 bases at J, with 17 bases in the middle. Germline CDR1 MNHEY, CDR2 SVGAGI. CDR3 protein: CASSYRTDPGANEQFF. The DNA of the CDR3 is TGTGCCAGCAGTTACAGGACGGACCCTGGGGCCAATGAGCAGTTCTTC.

This rearrangement joins TRBV29-1 to TRBJ2-5, with 7 nucleotides matching TRBD1. V trimming: 7 bases; J trimming: 5 bases; junction bases outside the gene matches: 7. Germline assignment: CDR1 SQVTM and CDR2 ANQGSEA. CDR3 length equals 12 residues. CDR3 amino acids: CSGQTGSETQYF. CDR3 DNA: TGCAGCGGACAGACAGGGTCCGAGACCCAGTACTTC. The full variable domain, with the rest looked up from reference TRBV29-1 and TRBJ2-5, is SAVISQKPSRDICQRGTSLTIQCQVDSQVTMMFWYRQQPGQSLTLIATANQGSEATYESGFVIDKFPISRPNLTFSTLTVSNMSPEDSSIYLCSGQTGSETQYFGPGTRLLVL.

The count of this clone is one. The rearrangement joins TRBV29-1 to TRBJ2-3; 10 bases are a match to TRBD2. J gave up 2 bases and V 3 bases, and 11 bases lay outside the gene matches. CDR1 SQVTM and CDR2 ANQGSEA come from the germline V gene. CDR3 length: 17 amino acids. The CDR3 bases are TGCAGCGTTGAGGCTAGCGGGAGCTCCGGGGCCACAGATACGCAGTATTTT. Translation gives CSVEASGSSGATDTQYF.

In DNA, the CDR3 is TGTGCCAGCAGCTTACGAGACAGGGGGCGGGGAGCTGAAAAACTGTTTTTT. Protein: CASSLRDRGRGAEKLFF. The chain combines TRBV11-2 with TRBJ1-4, with 10 bases aligning to TRBD1. The CDR3 contains 17 residues. Losses at the gene ends were 2 bases for V and 7 bases for J; bases not matched to a gene: 10. Germline V gene lookup returns CDR1 SGHAT and CDR2 FQNNGV.

V and J are TRBV10-1 and TRBJ2-3; 13 bases map to TRBD2. Germline CDR1 WNHNN, CDR2 SYGVQD (reference sequence). CDR3 size: 16 residues. Germline trimming cut 3 bases from V and 6 bases from J; bases unmatched to any gene: 6. The CDR3 region has the DNA TGCGCCAGCAGTGACCCGGGACTAGCGGGACACGATACGCAGTATTTT. This translates into CASSDPGLAGHDTQYF.

This chain uses TRBV7-2 with TRBJ1-1; D is possibly TRBD1 (5 bases). Deletions cut 1 base from V and 3 bases from J, with 9 bases between. From germline, CDR1 is SGHTA and CDR2 FQGNSA. CDR3 length equals 14 residues. The CDR3 here is CASSLGGEDTEAFF. The CDR3 nucleotides read TGTGCCAGCAGCTTAGGGGGCGAGGACACTGAAGCTTTCTTT.

The chain uses TRBV30 and TRBJ2-1; D call uncertain. This CDR3 has 11 residues. Between the trimmed V and J ends, which lost 2 bases and 13 bases, there was a span of 12 bases. Per the germline V gene, CDR1 is GTSNPN and CDR2 is SVGIG (reference sequence). The CDR3 reads CAWSPARVQFF. CDR3 bases: TGTGCCTGGAGTCCGGCTAGGGTTCAGTTCTTC.

The chain carries TRBV7-8 and TRBJ2-1; the match to TRBD2 covers 13 bases. With 5 bases clipped from V and 5 bases from J, the junction kept 12 bases outside the gene matches. Looked up from germline, CDR1 is SGHVS and CDR2 is FQNEAQ. The CDR3 runs to 18 residues. CDR3 coding DNA: TGTGCCAGCAGCCTGGGACTAGCGGGGAGCCAAACCCACAATGAGCAGTTCTTC. Translated, it gives CASSLGLAGSQTHNEQFF.

In this sample, this clone turned up once. The chain uses TRBV10-1 and TRBJ2-3, with 9 nucleotides matching TRBD2. Trimming at V came to 3 bases and at J to 2 bases, leaving 3 bases not matched to a gene. Germline V gives CDR1 WNHNN, CDR2 SYGVQD (reference sequence). CDR3 size: 15 residues. The CDR3 nucleotides are TGCGCCAGCAGTGATCTAGCGGGGAACACAGATACGCAGTATTTT. Translating it yields CASSDLAGNTDTQYF.

The chain recombines TRBV28 with TRBJ1-2; D not resolved. V was clipped by 10 bases and J by 7 bases, with 10 bases between them. The CDR3 covers 10 residues. CDR1 is MDHEN and CDR2 is SYDVKM in the germline V gene. In DNA, the CDR3 is TGTGCCACACGCCTGGGTGGCTACACCTTC. This translates into CATRLGGYTF.